Presented here are 10 T cell receptor beta chains from one specimen sequenced in a study of somatic mutations in cytotoxic T cells in rheumatoid arthritis. The assay was immunoSEQ multiplex PCR, and TCRdb's table has in-frame clones only and misses some. The table lists approximately 9,400 clones, 65% to 85% of them singletons. The sequencing sample was made of CD8+ T cells sorted from blood. The receptors shown here come from an adult with rheumatoid arthritis.

The J gene is TRBJ2-7, the V gene TRBV5-8; tentatively, D is TRBD1 (6 bases). Germline V gene sequence: CDR1 SGHTS, CDR2 YDEGEE. The CDR3 contains 13 residues. The V end was cut by 2 bases, the J end by 6 bases, with 12 bases between. DNA for the CDR3: TGTGCCAGCAGCTTTGCAGGGGACGGCGAGCAGTACTTC. It codes for CASSFAGDGEQYF.

The V call is TRBV5-1, the J call TRBJ2-3, with D possibly TRBD1 on 5 matching bases. The CDR3 runs 16 residues. Trimming removed 0 bases at V and 4 bases at J, with 15 bases between. Germline V CDR1 and CDR2: SGHRS, YFSETQ. The CDR3 is CASSLGWGAGPDTQYF. CDR3 nucleotides: TGCGCCAGCAGCTTGGGGTGGGGTGCAGGGCCAGATACGCAGTATTTT.

The V gene is TRBV9, the J gene TRBJ1-1; the D gene is possibly TRBD1 (6 bases). The length of the CDR3 is 15 residues. Germline V gives CDR1 SGDLS, CDR2 YYNGEE. V lost 1 base and J 0 bases, leaving 10 bases between the germline ends. CDR3 residues: CASSVKGDLNTEAFF. The DNA for the CDR3 is TGTGCCAGCAGCGTAAAGGGGGACCTGAACACTGAAGCTTTCTTT. Drawing the rest from reference TRBV9 and TRBJ1-1, the complete variable domain is DSGVTQTPKHLITATGQRVTLRCSPRSGDLSVYWYQQSLDQGLQFLIQYYNGEERAKGNILERFSAQQFPDLHSELNLSSLELGDSALYFCASSVKGDLNTEAFFGQGTRLTVV.

The rearrangement joins TRBV7-9 to TRBJ2-1, with unresolved D. The CDR3 extends over 16 amino acids. Germline-derived CDR1 and CDR2 are SEHNR and FQNEAQ (reference sequence). V dropped 5 bases and J dropped 9 bases, with 23 bases sitting between them. CDR3 coding DNA: TGTGCCAGCAGCCCACCGGGCCTAGGACGTGAGAGTGAGCAGTTCTTC. This codes for CASSPPGLGRESEQFF.

As to this clone: One end of the junction is discordant with germline, which a read error may explain. The chain couples TRBV29-1 to TRBJ1-1; TRBD1 might be the D (5 bases). This CDR3 is built from 11 residues. Germline values: CDR1 SQVTM, CDR2 ANQGSEA. CDR3 nucleotide sequence: TGCAGCGTTCTATGGGGACCTGACGCTTTCTTT. It specifies CSVLWGPDAFF. Based on the CDR3 plus reference TRBV29-1 and TRBJ1-1, the full variable domain is SAVISQKPSRDICQRGTSLTIQCQVDSQVTMMFWYRQQPGQSLTLIATANQGSEATYESGFVIDKFPISRPNLTFSTLTVSNMSPEDSSIYLCSVLWGPDAFFGQGTRLTVV.

The chain employs TRBV4-1 and TRBJ2-7; 13 bases line up with TRBD2. The CDR3 covers 16 residues. Trimming removed 5 bases from V and 2 bases from J; junction bases left unmatched: 6. From germline, CDR1 is MGHRA and CDR2 YSYEKL. CDR3 in amino acids: CASSTSTSGGAYEQYF. CDR3 nucleotide sequence: TGCGCCAGCAGCACCAGTACTAGCGGGGGGGCCTACGAGCAGTACTTC.

The V and J genes are TRBV28 and TRBJ2-7; D not certain. There are 13 residues in the CDR3. Germline loops: CDR1 MDHEN, CDR2 SYDVKM. The V gene lost 2 bases and the J gene lost 0 bases, with 5 bases spanning the gap. CDR3 sequence: CASSLGSSYEQYF. Written as DNA, the CDR3 is TGTGCCAGCAGTTTAGGAAGCTCCTACGAGCAGTACTTC. Based on the CDR3 plus reference TRBV28 and TRBJ2-7, the full variable domain is DVKVTQSSRYLVKRTGEKVFLECVQDMDHENMFWYRQDPGLGLRLIYFSYDVKMKEKGDIPEGYSVSREKKERFSLILESASTNQTSMYLCASSLGSSYEQYFGPGTRLTVT.

The J gene is TRBJ2-5, the V gene TRBV5-4, with D uncertain. The CDR3 is 14 amino acids. In germline, CDR1 is SGHNT, CDR2 YYREEE (reference sequence). V lost 2 bases to trimming and J lost 4 bases, with 12 bases between them. This chain's CDR3 is CASSFSWGPETQYF. As DNA, the CDR3 is TGTGCCAGCAGCTTTTCGTGGGGTCCAGAGACCCAGTACTTC.

The chain combines TRBV27 with TRBJ1-2; D is perhaps TRBD1 (5 bases). This CDR3 is 13 amino acids long. V shed 2 bases and J shed 6 bases, with 10 bases lying between them. Per germline, CDR1 MNHEY and CDR2 SMNVEV (reference sequence). DNA of the CDR3: TGTGCCAGCAGTTTAGCCTTGGGGCATGGCTACACCTTC. Its protein is CASSLALGHGYTF.

This clone was seen just once. The CDR3 protein is CASSGLAGGPHNEQFF. The DNA of the CDR3 is TGTGCCAGCAGTGGACTAGCGGGGGGGCCCCACAATGAGCAGTTCTTC. The V gene is TRBV9, the J gene TRBJ2-1; 15 nucleotides align to TRBD2. The V gene's germline CDR1 is SGDLS and CDR2 YYNGEE. There are 16 residues in the CDR3. J lost 5 bases, V lost 5 bases, and 5 bases had no gene match.